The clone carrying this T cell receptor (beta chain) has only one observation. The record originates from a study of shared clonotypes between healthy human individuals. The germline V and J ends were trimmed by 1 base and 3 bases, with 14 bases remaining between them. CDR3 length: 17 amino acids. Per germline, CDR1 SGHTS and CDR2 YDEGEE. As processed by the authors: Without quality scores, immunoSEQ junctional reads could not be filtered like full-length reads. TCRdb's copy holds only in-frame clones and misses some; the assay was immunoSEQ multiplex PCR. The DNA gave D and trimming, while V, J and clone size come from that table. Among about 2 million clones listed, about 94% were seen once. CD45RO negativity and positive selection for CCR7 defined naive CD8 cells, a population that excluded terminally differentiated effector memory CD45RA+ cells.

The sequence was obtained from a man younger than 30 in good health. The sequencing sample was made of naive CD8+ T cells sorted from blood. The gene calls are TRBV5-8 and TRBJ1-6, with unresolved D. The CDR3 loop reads CASSLRDSLSYNSPLHF. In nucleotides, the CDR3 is TGTGCCAGCAGCTTGAGGGATTCCTTGAGCTATAATTCACCCCTCCACTTT. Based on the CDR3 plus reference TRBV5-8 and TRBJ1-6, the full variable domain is EAGVTQSPTHLIKTRGQQATLRCSPISGHTSVYWYQQALGLGLQFLLWYDEGEERNRGNFPPRFSGRQFPNYSSELNVNALELEDSALYLCASSLRDSLSYNSPLHFGNGTRLTVT.